These T cell receptor beta chains were read from a single sample in a study of cytomegalovirus exposure and HLA in healthy donors. TCRdb's copy holds only in-frame clones and misses some; the assay was immunoSEQ multiplex PCR. The top ten hold 1.8% of the sample, which has approximately 140,000 clones, around three fifths seen once. The sample taken for sequencing was PBMCs. The receptor set was obtained from a male donor in good health and CMV-seronegative. The CDR3 runs from the conserved cysteine through the conserved F or W. D genes are given only for firm matches. The size of a clone is reported for some rows only, either as once, few or many, or as a class for expanded clones.

len,v_gene,abundance,j_gene,d_gene,CDR3nt,CDR3aa
14,TRBV6-5,few,TRBJ1-3,.,TGTGCCAGCAGTGGTCAGGGTTTAGGAAACACCATATATTTT,CASSGQGLGNTIYF
12,TRBV6-5,.,TRBJ2-7,.,TGTGCCAGCCGATCCCTGAGCTACGAGCAGTACTTC,CASRSLSYEQYF
15,TRBV5-8,.,TRBJ1-5,.,TGTGCCAGCAGCTTCCGGGGAAGGGGCAATCAGCCCCAGCATTTT,CASSFRGRGNQPQHF
16,TRBV7-2,.,TRBJ1-2,.,TGTGCCAGCAGCTTAAGAGCTCAGTCGGCAGGCTATGGCTACACCTTC,CASSLRAQSAGYGYTF
14,TRBV7-6,once,TRBJ1-1,TRBD1,TGTGCCAGCAGCCCCGCCCCGGGACAGGGGGCAGCTTTCTTT,CASSPAPGQGAAFF
15,TRBV25-1,.,TRBJ2-2,.,TGTGCCAGCAGTGCGGGGGTTCAGGACACCGGGGAGCTGTTTTTT,CASSAGVQDTGELFF
18,TRBV4-3,.,TRBJ1-4,.,TGCGCCAGCAGCCAGGTCGCGGACGGGGGCGGGGGACTTGAAAAACTGTTTTTT,CASSQVADGGGGLEKLFF
12,TRBV7-9,.,TRBJ1-1,.,TGTTCCAGCAGCTTACTCGGTGATGGAGCTTTCTTT,CSSSLLGDGAFF
15,TRBV5-1,.,TRBJ1-5,TRBD1,TGCGCCAGCAGACCGCAGGGGGATAGCAATCAGCCCCAGCATTTT,CASRPQGDSNQPQHF
14,TRBV6-1,.,TRBJ2-1,TRBD2,TGTGCCAGCTCCGAAGGGAGGGGCTACAATGAGCAGTTCTTC,CASSEGRGYNEQFF
13,TRBV5-4,.,TRBJ2-2,.,TGTGCCAGCAGGGCAATCTCCACCGGGGAGCTGTTTTTT,CASRAISTGELFF
16,TRBV5-1,.,TRBJ1-1,.,TGCGCCAGCAGTTCCCGGGACAAAAACATGAACACTGAAGCTTTCTTT,CASSSRDKNMNTEAFF
15,TRBV13,.,TRBJ2-7,TRBD2,TGTGCCAGCAGCTTACGGAGCGGGGTGACCTACGAGCAGTACTTC,CASSLRSGVTYEQYF
14,TRBV4-1,.,TRBJ1-2,.,TGCGCCAGCAGCCAATCCTCCGGGTCCGGCGGCTACACCTTC,CASSQSSGSGGYTF